Sequencing of this T cell receptor (beta chain) was carried out in a study of control samples from healthy donors and cancer patients. TCRdb's copy holds only in-frame clones and misses some; the assay was immunoSEQ multiplex PCR. This table holds approximately 97,000 clones, 85% found once. The J segment lost 7 bases and the V segment lost 6 bases, leaving 8 bases of the junction unmatched. This CDR3 has 14 residues. Germline CDR1 is MDHEN and CDR2 is SYDVKM. The sample comprised blood. This receptor was taken from a man aged 30-40 years in good health. The V gene is TRBV28, the J gene TRBJ2-1; 8 bases fit TRBD1. The CDR3 region is CASSWTGSWNEQFF. Written as DNA, the CDR3 is TGTGCCAGCAGCTGGACAGGGAGCTGGAATGAGCAGTTCTTC.